The following is a T cell receptor beta chain sequence with its context. This clone was seen a few times. Its antigen is not yet known. Nothing much larger sits one base from this clone, and base qualities are not available. This sample stems from a study of neoadjuvant anti-PD-1 for oral cavity cancer (dated by TCRdb to the early 2020s). In the study overall: Before curative-intent surgical resection, most patients were given three to four biweekly doses of nivolumab at 3 mg/kg. Patients who did not progress were given a fourth nivolumab dose at about day 43 and had definitive surgical resection on days 50-56. Responders were defined as patients with complete response, partial response or stable disease by RECIST 1.1; non-responders were defined as patients with progression. The parent correlative cohort included roughly 12 patients, with an approximately 32% response rate.

For deep sequencing, each PBMC sample was run in six replicates, with libraries mostly built from 450 to 550 ng of input genomic DNA. The immunoSEQ hsTCRbeta kit was used to prepare TCRbeta libraries, following the manufacturer's instructions. The finished libraries were brought together in one pool at approximately 3 nM, which was then read using an Illumina NovaSeq 6000 S4 flow cell. Processing in the source paper ran as follows. The immunoSEQ Analyzer handled quality control and preprocessing of the raw data. The analysis was restricted to productive rearrangements, with each unique CDR3 amino acid sequence defining a clonotype. Using the R package tcR, the researchers computed the Gini-Simpson index as their estimate of repertoire clonality. Gini indices were compared with Student's t test, and associations with tumor size change were assessed by Pearson correlation. TCRdb obtained this table from immuneACCESS and retained in-frame rearrangements with V and J assigned. These tables miss some clones; where compared with another copy, unresolved V genes account for less than half of the shortfall, and the remainder is unexplained. Clone size and the V and J calls come from that table; the DNA yielded D and trimming. The sample contains some 14,000 clones, more than 65% of them found a single time. More than 2% of the sample goes to the ten largest clones.

General findings and caveats noted by the study authors: After neoadjuvant nivolumab, significantly higher T cell clonality (Gini index) was found within PBMCs in non-responders than in responders. TCR analyses included only three patients per response group, and the authors called for larger cohorts for validation. Higher pretreatment blood Treg/Th17 ratios correlated with higher pretreatment blood TCRbeta clonality and lower post-treatment tumor TCRbeta clonality.

V ends up 8 bases short and J 8 bases short, with an unmatched junction base count of 4. The CDR3 has 13 amino acids, counting the end cysteine and phenylalanine. Solely the CDR3 DNA is kept, with 39 bases framed from the first base. Per the germline V gene, KGHSH is the CDR1 and LQKENI is the CDR2. This sample's time point label indicates: after neoadjuvant nivolumab, at surgical resection. Patients were newly diagnosed with stage II-IVA oral cavity squamous cell carcinoma and had received no prior systemic or radiation treatment. The cohort was composed of patients with HPV-negative, locally advanced oral cavity squamous cell carcinoma. Peripheral blood mononuclear cells were analyzed directly and were not maintained or expanded in culture. The samples were drawn from a longitudinal correlative study tied to a single-arm phase II trial testing neoadjuvant nivolumab in oral cavity squamous cell carcinoma. Subject-matched pre- and post-treatment PBMCs and tumors from three responders and three non-responders were subjected to genomic DNA-based TCRbeta sequencing. Peripheral blood mononuclear cells were collected before nivolumab treatment and were collected again after treatment, at the time of surgery. Genomic DNA was isolated from PBMCs using the Maxwell RSC DNA from Cells kit.

The chain is assembled from TRBV18 and TRBJ1-6, and 9 junctional nucleotides match TRBD1. The receptor was isolated from a person between 40 and 79 years old with oral cavity squamous cell carcinoma. This specimen was PBMCs, taken after nivolumab (anti-PD-1) treatment. This receptor has the CDR3 CASRGQGDSPLHF. The nucleotide sequence reads as follows: TGTGCCAGCCGGGGACAGGGAGATTCACCCCTCCACTTT.